The subject of this entry is one T cell receptor beta chain. This entry belongs to a study of shared clonotypes between healthy human individuals. Sequencing was performed with immunoSEQ multiplex PCR; in TCRdb, only in-frame clones are kept and a portion is missing. The data hold approximately 650,000 clones, with roughly 95% observed a single time. Only CD45RO-negative cells positively selected for CCR7 counted as naive CD8 cells, so terminally differentiated effector memory CD45RA+ cells were excluded. The V end lost 0 bases, the J end lost 1 base, and 13 bases lay between the germline ends. The CDR3 sequence is 16 residues long. Per the germline V gene, CDR1 is SGDLS and CDR2 is YYNGEE.

The chain joins TRBV9 to TRBJ1-1, with D maybe TRBD1 (5 bases). This sequence was found in a woman younger than 45 in good health. The source material was naive CD8+ T cells sorted from blood. CDR3 protein: CASSVDSRRGNTEAFF. DNA for the CDR3: TGTGCCAGCAGCGTAGACTCCCGAAGGGGGAACACTGAAGCTTTCTTT.